A selection of T cell receptor beta chains follows, all from one sample in a study of cytomegalovirus exposure and HLA in healthy donors. Profiled with immunoSEQ multiplex PCR; TCRdb holds only in-frame clones, not every one. Its table lists 200,000 to 250,000 clones. What was sequenced was PBMCs. The receptors originated from a woman in her twenties or thirties in good health and CMV-seropositive. CDR3s include the opening cysteine and the closing phenylalanine or tryptophan. The D gene is left open where the match is weak.

cdr3_nt	cdr3_aa	d_call	v_call	j_call
TGTGCCAGCAGCTTTGTATATAGCAATCAGCCCCAGCATTTT	CASSFVYSNQPQHF	-	TRBV7-2	TRBJ1-5
TGTGCCAGCAGTTTATGGACAGGGGAAGGGGAGCTGTTTTTT	CASSLWTGEGELFF	TRBD1	TRBV27	TRBJ2-2
TGTGCCAGCAGTTTTGCGACAGACTACGAGCAGTACTTC	CASSFATDYEQYF	-	TRBV27	TRBJ2-7
TGCAGCGTTGGGCAGATTAAAGAGACCCAGTACTTC	CSVGQIKETQYF	-	TRBV29-1	TRBJ2-5
TGTGCCAGCATGCGGTATTGGGACAATGAGCAGTTCTTC	CASMRYWDNEQFF	-	TRBV6-5	TRBJ2-1
TGTGCCAGCAGCGCATACAGGGTCGGGGAGACCCAGTACTTC	CASSAYRVGETQYF	-	TRBV7-9	TRBJ2-5
TGTGCCAGCAGCTTCTACGAGACCCAGTACTTC	CASSFYETQYF	-	TRBV5-6	TRBJ2-5
TGTGCTAGTGGTTTGGTACAGTGGGACACCAACTATGGCTACACCTTC	CASGLVQWDTNYGYTF	-	TRBV12-5	TRBJ1-2
TGCGCCAGCAGCCAGGACCGGGACACTTACTACGAGCAGTACTTC	CASSQDRDTYYEQYF	-	TRBV4-3	TRBJ2-7
TGTGCCAGCAGTTACTCGACAGGGGGGTGGACTGAAGCTTTCTTT	CASSYSTGGWTEAFF	TRBD1	TRBV6-5	TRBJ1-1
TGCGCCAGCAGCCAAGATGGGCCGGGATCCTCTGGGGCCAACGTCCTGACTTTC	CASSQDGPGSSGANVLTF	-	TRBV4-3	TRBJ2-6
TGTGCCAGCTCACCAGCGCAGGGTTGGGCCACTGAAGCTTTCTTT	CASSPAQGWATEAFF	-	TRBV18	TRBJ1-1
TGTGCCAGCAGCTCCACTGAGGTGGCAACGCAGTATTTT	CASSSTEVATQYF	-	TRBV7-7	TRBJ2-3
TGTGCCAGCAGCTGGGGGGGGACTAGCGTGCAGACCCAGTACTTC	CASSWGGTSVQTQYF	TRBD2	TRBV6-6	TRBJ2-5
TGTGCCAGCAGCCCCGGGACAGGGAACAATCAGCCCCAGCATTTT	CASSPGTGNNQPQHF	TRBD1	TRBV5-8	TRBJ1-5
TGTGCCAGCAGTCCCGGGACAGCTGGAACCTACGAGCAGTACTTC	CASSPGTAGTYEQYF	TRBD1	TRBV28	TRBJ2-7
TGTGCCAGCAGCTCGGAGTTCGACACTGAAGCTTTCTTT	CASSSEFDTEAFF	-	TRBV5-5	TRBJ1-1
TGCGCCAGCAGCCAAGGATTCCCCGTAGGGGCGACCTACAATGAGCAGTTCTTC	CASSQGFPVGATYNEQFF	-	TRBV4-1	TRBJ2-1
TGCGCCAGCAGCGTACAGGGGGGTTTAGCCAAAAACATTCAGTACTTC	CASSVQGGLAKNIQYF	TRBD1	TRBV5-1	TRBJ2-4
TGTGCCAGCAGTGGCAGGGCTTATGGCTACACCTTC	CASSGRAYGYTF	-	TRBV2	TRBJ1-2
TGTGCCACCGGGACAGGTGATAACACCGGGGAGCTGTTTTTT	CATGTGDNTGELFF	TRBD1	TRBV11-3	TRBJ2-2
TGTGCCATCAGGTACAGAGAGAACACTGAAGCTTTCTTT	CAIRYRENTEAFF	-	TRBV10-3	TRBJ1-1
TGTGCCAGCAGCGTACGGGGGGACAGGGGGGCCTACGAGCAGTACTTC	CASSVRGDRGAYEQYF	TRBD1	TRBV9	TRBJ2-7
TGTGCCAGCAGTTTATCGACAGGGGAGGACTATGGCTACACCTTC	CASSLSTGEDYGYTF	TRBD1	TRBV27	TRBJ1-2
TGTGCCAGCAGCGAGCAGGGGGTTCCCTACGAGCAGTACTTC	CASSEQGVPYEQYF	TRBD1	TRBV9	TRBJ2-7
TGTGCCATCAGTGATTACCTGGACAGGGCGTCGCCCTACGAGCAGTACTTC	CAISDYLDRASPYEQYF	TRBD1	TRBV10-3	TRBJ2-7
TGTGCCAGCAGTTACTTAGGGGGCGACGATACGCAGTATTTT	CASSYLGGDDTQYF	TRBD1	TRBV6-5	TRBJ2-3
TGTGCCAGCAGCTGGCGGGAGGGGGGGGATGAGCAGTTCTTC	CASSWREGGDEQFF	TRBD2	TRBV7-7	TRBJ2-1
TGCGCCAGCAGCTTATCTAACCAGGGTGATACGCAGTATTTT	CASSLSNQGDTQYF	-	TRBV5-1	TRBJ2-3
TGCGCCAGCAGCTTGGTCGGGACTAGCGTCGATGAGCAGTTCTTC	CASSLVGTSVDEQFF	TRBD2	TRBV5-1	TRBJ2-1
TGTGCCAGCAGTTATATGCCAGGGGGACCTTCAGATACGCAGTATTTT	CASSYMPGGPSDTQYF	TRBD1	TRBV6-6	TRBJ2-3
TGCGCCAGCAGCCTCCCCCGGGGCACAGATACGCAGTATTTT	CASSLPRGTDTQYF	-	TRBV10-1	TRBJ2-3
TGTGCCACTTCGGGGGAGCCCAGCAATCAGCCCCAGCATTTT	CATSGEPSNQPQHF	-	TRBV10-3	TRBJ1-5